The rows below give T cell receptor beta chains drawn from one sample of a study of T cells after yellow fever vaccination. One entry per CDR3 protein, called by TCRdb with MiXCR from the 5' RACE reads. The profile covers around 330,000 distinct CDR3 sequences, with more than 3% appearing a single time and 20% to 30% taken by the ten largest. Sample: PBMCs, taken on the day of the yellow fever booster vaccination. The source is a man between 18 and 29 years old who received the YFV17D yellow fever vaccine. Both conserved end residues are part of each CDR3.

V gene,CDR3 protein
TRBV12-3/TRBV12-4,CASSPATYSGGDEQFF
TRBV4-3,CASSQERGLDSPLHF
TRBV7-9,CASSESDNSPLHF
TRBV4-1,CASSHLRQGGPYEQYF
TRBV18,CASSPRSGGSRNVQETQYF
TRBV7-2,CASSYRGQNIQYF
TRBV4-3,CASSQDEGWGTEAFF
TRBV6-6,CASSYTSGGQRLTDTQYF
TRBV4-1,CASNYIGGGHTGELFF
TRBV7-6,CASSDGTYEQYF
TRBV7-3,CASSSVSGQPQHF
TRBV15,CATSFPGGRQPQHF
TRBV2,CAIPHGAAGHNEQFF
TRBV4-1,CASSQVNPDTSFTDTQYF
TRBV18,CASSLTGVEAFF
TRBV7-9,CASSFAGGGPNEQFF
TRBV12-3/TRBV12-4,CASTPQAMGYGYTF
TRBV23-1,CASSQEGDEQYF
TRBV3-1,CASSQVAGKAEAFF
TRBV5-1,CASSLKTSYEQYF
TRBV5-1,CASSAGQIHNEQFF
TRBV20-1,CSARAPLGGPGRNQPQHF